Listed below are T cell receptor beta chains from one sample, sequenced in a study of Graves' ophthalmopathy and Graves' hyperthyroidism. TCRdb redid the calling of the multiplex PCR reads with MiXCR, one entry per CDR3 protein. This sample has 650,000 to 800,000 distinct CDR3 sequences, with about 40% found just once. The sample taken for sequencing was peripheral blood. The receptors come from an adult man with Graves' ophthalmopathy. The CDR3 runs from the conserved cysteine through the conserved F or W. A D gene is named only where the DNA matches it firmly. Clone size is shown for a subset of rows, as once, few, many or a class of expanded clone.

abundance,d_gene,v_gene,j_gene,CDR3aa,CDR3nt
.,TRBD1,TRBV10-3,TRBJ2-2,CAISESTRGQGELFF,TGTGCCATCAGTGAATCTACCAGGGGGCAGGGGGAGCTGTTTTTT
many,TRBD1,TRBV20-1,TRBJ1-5,CSATDRGDQPQHF,TGCAGTGCGACCGACAGGGGGGATCAGCCCCAGCATTTT
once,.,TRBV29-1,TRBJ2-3,CSATYRGTQYF,TGCAGCGCAACCTACAGAGGTACGCAGTATTTT
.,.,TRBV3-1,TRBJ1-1,CASSPLTENTEAFF,TGTGCCAGCAGCCCACTAACAGAAAACACTGAAGCTTTCTTT
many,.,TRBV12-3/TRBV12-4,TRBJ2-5,CASSLDFEETQYF,TGTGCCAGCAGTTTGGACTTCGAAGAGACCCAGTACTTC
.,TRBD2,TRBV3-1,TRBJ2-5,CASSQQGGEETQYF,TGTGCCAGCAGCCAACAGGGAGGGGAGGAGACCCAGTACTTC
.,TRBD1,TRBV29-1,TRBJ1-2,CSSSGQIPYGYTF,TGCAGCAGCTCGGGACAGATCCCCTATGGCTACACCTTC
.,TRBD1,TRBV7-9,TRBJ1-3,CASSLRTGGGNTIYF,TGTGCCAGCAGCTTACGGACAGGGGGTGGAAACACCATATATTTT
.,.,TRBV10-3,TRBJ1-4,CAISEGTTNEKLFF,TGTGCCATCAGTGAAGGGACAACTAATGAAAAACTGTTTTTT
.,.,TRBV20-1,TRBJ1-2,CSARDRGTNYGYTF,TGCAGTGCTAGAGATAGGGGGACTAACTATGGCTACACCTTC
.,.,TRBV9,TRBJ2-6,CASTARTEGTGPGTGANVLTF,TGTGCCAGCACCGCCCGAACGGAAGGGACGGGCCCGGGCACTGGGGCCAACGTCCTGACTTTC
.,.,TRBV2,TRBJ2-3,CASSPDDTQYF,TGTGCCAGCAGCCCGGACGATACGCAGTATTTT
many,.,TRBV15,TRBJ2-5,CATSRDQGSETQYF,TGTGCCACCAGCAGAGATCAGGGTTCAGAGACCCAGTACTTC
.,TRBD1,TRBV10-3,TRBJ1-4,CAISPGQGANEKLFF,TGTGCCATCAGTCCTGGACAGGGAGCTAATGAAAAACTGTTTTTT
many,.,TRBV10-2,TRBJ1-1,CASTDSRNTEAFF,TGCGCCAGCACAGACAGCCGAAACACTGAAGCTTTCTTT
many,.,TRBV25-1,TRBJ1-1,CASGDMGRDAFF,TGTGCCAGCGGAGATATGGGTAGGGATGCTTTCTTT
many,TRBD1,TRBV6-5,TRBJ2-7,CASSYSGTGDYEQYF,TGTGCCAGCAGTTACTCTGGGACAGGGGACTACGAGCAGTACTTC
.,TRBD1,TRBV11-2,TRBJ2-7,CASSLGRGTGYNEQYF,TGTGCCAGCAGCTTAGGTCGCGGGACAGGATACAACGAGCAGTACTTC
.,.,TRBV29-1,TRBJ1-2,CSVDGEYGVGYTF,TGCAGCGTTGATGGGGAATACGGGGTCGGCTACACCTTC
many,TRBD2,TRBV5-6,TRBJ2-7,CASSLDAGGRYEQYF,TGTGCCAGCAGCTTGGATGCGGGAGGGCGTTACGAGCAGTACTTC
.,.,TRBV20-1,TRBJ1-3,CSARAGLRNTIYF,TGCAGTGCTAGAGCGGGGCTGCGGAACACCATATATTTT
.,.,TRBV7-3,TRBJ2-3,CASSLSATDTQYF,TGTGCCAGCAGCTTATCAGCGACAGATACGCAGTATTTT
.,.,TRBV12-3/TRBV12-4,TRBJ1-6,CASSYGGSEAPLHF,TGTGCCAGCAGTTACGGAGGGTCGGAGGCACCCCTCCACTTT
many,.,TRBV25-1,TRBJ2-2,CASNNRAGELFF,TGTGCCAGCAATAACAGGGCCGGGGAGCTGTTTTTT
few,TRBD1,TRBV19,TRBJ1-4,CASSSVRQGDNEKLFF,TGTGCCAGTAGTTCCGTTCGCCAGGGGGATAATGAAAAACTGTTTTTT
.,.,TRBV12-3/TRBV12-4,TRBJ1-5,CASGLVGGQQPQHF,TGTGCTAGTGGTTTGGTTGGGGGCCAACAGCCCCAGCATTTT
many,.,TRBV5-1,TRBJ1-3,CASSVDSSSGNTIYF,TGCGCCAGCAGCGTGGACTCCAGCTCTGGAAACACCATATATTTT